The following is a T cell receptor beta chain sequence with its context. What it binds is unknown. This sample is part of a study of blood T cells in healthy people across ages. General study findings and limits: Aged donors had fewer naive CD4+ cells and lower diversity than long-lived donors.

Germline V lookup: CDR1 MGHRA, CDR2 YSYEKL. The junction had 7 bases not matched to a gene; V was cut back by 4 bases and J by 0 bases. CDR3 length equals 18 residues. It was with a sample-barcoded 5' primer and a J-beta primer mix that a second PCR of about 6 to 11 cycles was run. A single record per CDR3 protein comes from TCRdb applying MiXCR to the 5' RACE reads. This sample has about 970,000 distinct CDR3 sequences, with just over 50% found just once. The sequence derives from a woman between 55 and 75 years old in good health. The chain employs TRBV4-1 and TRBJ2-4, with 12 bases that match TRBD1. Sequencing used blood. The CDR3 here is CASSRGTGGELAKNIQYF. The CDR3, as DNA: TGCGCCAGCAGCCGAGGGACAGGGGGCGAGTTAGCCAAAAACATTCAGTACTTC.